This TCR beta chain comes out of a study of spatial heterogeneity in lung cancer. Study outcomes and limitations: Ubiquitous and regional expanded TCR counts tracked ubiquitous and regional nonsynonymous mutations, respectively. Within tumors, counts of expanded alpha and beta TCRs tracked tumor mutation counts.

Every TCR cDNA molecule bore a unique molecular identifier. TCRdb re-derived calls from the 5' RACE reads in MiXCR, one entry per CDR3 protein. The repertoire has roughly 6,000 distinct CDR3 sequences, about 14% of them found once; the top ten carry about 10%. The time point: sample taken at primary tumor resection. Extraction of whole RNA from tumor, nontumor lung or frozen PBMC preceded unsorted sequencing. Germline V CDR1 and CDR2: DFQATT, SNEGSKA (reference sequence). This CDR3 region has 11 residues. V was cut by 0 bases and J by 10 bases, with 9 bases left in between. Within the sample, this clonotype is medium-sized. Antigen unknown. This beta chain came through as a stray read in a library set up for alpha chains, and its size says little.

Source: lung tumor tissue, taken at surgery. This sequence originates from a male donor with early-stage non-small cell lung cancer. The J gene is TRBJ1-2, the V gene TRBV20-1, with no clear D. The DNA for the CDR3 is TGCAGTGCTAGAGACAGTGGATCCTACACCTTC. Its translation is CSARDSGSYTF.